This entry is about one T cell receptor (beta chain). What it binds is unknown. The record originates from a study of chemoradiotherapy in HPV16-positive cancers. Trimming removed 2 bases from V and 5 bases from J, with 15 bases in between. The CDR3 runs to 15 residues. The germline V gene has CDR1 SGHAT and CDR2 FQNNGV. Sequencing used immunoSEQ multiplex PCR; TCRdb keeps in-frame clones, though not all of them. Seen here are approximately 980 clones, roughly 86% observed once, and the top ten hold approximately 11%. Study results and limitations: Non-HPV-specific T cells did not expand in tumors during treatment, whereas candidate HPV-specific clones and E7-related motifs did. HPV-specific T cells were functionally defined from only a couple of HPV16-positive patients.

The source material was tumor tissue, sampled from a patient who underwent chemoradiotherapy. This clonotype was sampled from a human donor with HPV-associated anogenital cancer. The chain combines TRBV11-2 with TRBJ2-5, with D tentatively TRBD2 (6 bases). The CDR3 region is CASSLLSLAFETQYF. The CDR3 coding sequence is TGTGCCAGCAGCTTACTGAGCCTAGCGTTCGAGACCCAGTACTTC.